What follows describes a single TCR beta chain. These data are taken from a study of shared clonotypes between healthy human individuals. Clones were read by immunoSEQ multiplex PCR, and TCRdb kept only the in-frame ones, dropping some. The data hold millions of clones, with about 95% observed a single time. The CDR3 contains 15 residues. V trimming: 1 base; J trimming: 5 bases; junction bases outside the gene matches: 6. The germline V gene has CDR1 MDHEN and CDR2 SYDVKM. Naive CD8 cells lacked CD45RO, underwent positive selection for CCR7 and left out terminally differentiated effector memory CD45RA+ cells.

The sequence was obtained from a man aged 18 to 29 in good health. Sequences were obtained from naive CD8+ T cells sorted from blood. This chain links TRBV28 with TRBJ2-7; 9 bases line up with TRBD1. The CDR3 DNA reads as TGTGCCAGCAGTTTATTCGGGACAGGGAGCCACGAGCAGTACTTC. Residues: CASSLFGTGSHEQYF.